The TCR beta chain under discussion was sequenced for a study of identical twins. V lost 2 bases and J lost 3; bases outside the gene matches: 4. The germline V gene encodes CDR1 WNHNN and CDR2 SYGVQD (reference sequence). This CDR3 is 15 amino acids long. Study conclusions and caveats: Weaker excess sharing between twins was seen in beta out-of-frame sequences. Rather than following the same donors, the conclusions depended on cross-sectional statistical analysis. High-abundance cord blood beta clonotypes had fewer insertions; memory repertoires showed none.

Remarks on this clonotype: Antigen specificity is unknown.

Unique molecular identifiers were present on cDNA, and template switching added a universal primer site. TCRdb re-analysed the 5' RACE reads in MiXCR, keeping a single row per CDR3 protein. The profile shows around 280,000 distinct CDR3 sequences, under 9.5% of them singletons. In addition, the sample was reused for a study of yellow fever vaccine responses in identical twins.

Sequencing input: memory (CD45RO+) T cells sorted from blood. The chain recombines TRBV10-1 with TRBJ2-3, with TRBD2 identical over 8 bases. The TCR originated in a young woman in good health. CDR3 region: CASSESGSSTDTQYF. DNA of the CDR3: TGCGCCAGCAGTGAGAGCGGGAGTAGTACAGATACGCAGTATTTT.